A selection of T cell receptor beta chains follows, all from one sample in a study of shared clonotypes between healthy human individuals. Method: immunoSEQ multiplex PCR; TCRdb's copy keeps in-frame clones and lacks some. The data show around 2.5 million clones, 80% to 95% seen once. The specimen was naive CD4+ T cells from PBMCs. The receptors originated from a man aged 18 to 35 in good health. Some clones in this sample may be carry-over from other donors' samples. The CDR3 runs from the conserved cysteine through the conserved F or W. A D gene is named only where the DNA matches it firmly. Clone sizes are given selectively: once, few, many, or a class where the clone is expanded.

j_call d_call v_call clone_size cdr3_aa cdr3_nt
TRBJ2-7 TRBD2 TRBV9 NA CASSPGTRSSYEQYF TGTGCCAGCAGCCCTGGGACTAGGAGCTCCTACGAGCAGTACTTC
TRBJ1-2 TRBD1 TRBV11-1 NA CASSAGTDYGYTF TGTGCCAGCAGCGCCGGGACAGACTATGGCTACACCTTC
TRBJ1-4 NA TRBV18 NA CASSPPGGTNEKLFF TGTGCCAGCTCACCACCGGGGGGCACTAATGAAAAACTGTTTTTT
TRBJ2-7 TRBD1 TRBV5-1 NA CASSRDRMDEQYF TGCGCCAGCAGCCGGGACAGGATGGACGAGCAGTACTTC
TRBJ1-4 NA TRBV27 NA CATNTREINEKLFF TGTGCCACCAACACCAGGGAGATTAATGAAAAACTGTTTTTT
TRBJ1-1 TRBD1 TRBV30 NA CAWRVDRGLPLNTEAFF TGTGCCTGGAGGGTCGACAGGGGTCTTCCCTTAAACACTGAAGCTTTCTTT
TRBJ2-1 TRBD2 TRBV7-3 NA CASSLAGGRLNEQFF TGTGCCAGCAGCCTAGCGGGAGGGCGTCTCAATGAGCAGTTCTTC
TRBJ2-1 NA TRBV19 NA CASSSSYRVPYNEQFF TGTGCCAGTAGTTCAAGCTACAGGGTGCCCTACAATGAGCAGTTCTTC
TRBJ2-7 NA TRBV19 NA CASSNFYEQYF TGTGCCAGTAGTAACTTCTACGAGCAGTACTTC
TRBJ1-4 TRBD1 TRBV5-1 NA CASSLGGTGGATNEKLFF TGCGCCAGCAGCCTGGGGGGAACAGGGGGCGCAACTAATGAAAAACTGTTTTTT
TRBJ1-3 NA TRBV30 NA CAWSVRWSGNTIYF TGTGCCTGGAGTGTCCGATGGTCTGGAAACACCATATATTTT
TRBJ1-2 NA TRBV6-5 NA CASSYDLWGREGGYTF TGTGCCAGCAGTTACGATTTATGGGGGAGAGAGGGTGGCTACACCTTC
TRBJ2-6 NA TRBV28 NA CASSFHGSGANVLTF TGTGCCAGCAGTTTTCACGGATCTGGGGCCAACGTCCTGACTTTC
TRBJ2-7 NA TRBV28 NA CASGRAYEQYF TGTGCTTCAGGAAGAGCCTACGAGCAGTACTTC
TRBJ2-7 NA TRBV5-1 NA CASSASGTPYF TGCGCCAGCAGCGCCTCGGGGACCCCGTACTTC
TRBJ1-5 NA TRBV19 NA CASSIGGARQPQHF TGTGCCAGTAGTATAGGCGGGGCTAGGCAGCCCCAGCATTTT
TRBJ1-1 NA TRBV23-1 NA CASSQSFGGLDTEAFF TGCGCCAGCAGTCAATCTTTTGGAGGGTTGGATACTGAAGCTTTCTTT
TRBJ2-2 NA TRBV7-2 NA CASSLWPTGELFF TGTGCCAGCAGCTTGTGGCCCACCGGGGAGCTGTTTTTT
TRBJ1-1 TRBD1 TRBV5-1 few CASSPGTGNTEAFF TGCGCCAGCAGCCCGGGGACAGGGAACACTGAAGCTTTCTTT
TRBJ2-6 NA TRBV25-1 NA CASGVAGANVLTF TGTGCCAGCGGTGTAGCTGGGGCCAACGTCCTGACTTTC
TRBJ2-3 NA TRBV7-2 NA CASSWGLRGTDTQYF TGTGCCAGCAGCTGGGGACTGCGGGGCACAGATACGCAGTATTTT
TRBJ2-7 TRBD1 TRBV18 NA CASSPIGQVFYEQYF TGTGCCAGCTCGCCGATTGGACAGGTGTTCTACGAGCAGTACTTC
TRBJ2-3 TRBD2 TRBV5-1 NA CASSLGTSGSGADTQYF TGCGCCAGCAGCTTGGGGACTAGCGGGAGTGGGGCAGATACGCAGTATTTT
TRBJ2-1 NA TRBV7-2 once CASSLGVADNEQFF TGTGCCAGCAGCTTAGGGGTAGCGGACAATGAGCAGTTCTTC
TRBJ2-7 NA TRBV2 NA CASTGTGTCLF TGTGCCAGCACAGGGACCGGGACCTGTCTCTTC
TRBJ2-3 NA TRBV10-3 NA CAISESIGVVANTQYF TGTGCCATCAGTGAGTCAATTGGGGTGGTCGCGAATACGCAGTATTTT
TRBJ1-4 TRBD1 TRBV5-6 NA CASSFGTGQGLFF TGTGCCAGCAGCTTTGGTACGGGACAGGGCCTGTTTTTT
TRBJ1-4 NA TRBV4-1 NA CASSQSGGVGEKLFF TGCGCCAGCAGCCAATCCGGGGGCGTTGGGGAAAAACTGTTTTTT
TRBJ2-7 NA TRBV28 NA CASSAGRGHYEQYF TGTGCCAGCAGCGCCGGGAGAGGTCACTACGAGCAGTACTTC
TRBJ2-3 NA TRBV11-3 NA CASSLDALPPQGDTQYF TGTGCCAGCAGCTTAGATGCCCTCCCCCCCCAAGGAGATACGCAGTATTTT
TRBJ1-2 NA TRBV20-1 NA CSGGGREGYTF TGCAGTGGCGGGGGGCGAGAAGGCTACACCTTC